This T cell receptor beta chain was recovered during a study of blood T cell repertoires in COVID-19. The table came from immunoSEQ multiplex PCR; TCRdb's copy has only in-frame clones and leaves some out. This sample has a few hundred thousand clones, with 87% found just once. Germline assignment: CDR1 LGHDT and CDR2 YNNKEL (reference sequence). V was clipped by 3 bases and J by 9 bases; unmatched bases: 9. This CDR3 is 15 amino acids long. The receptor was isolated from a man aged 30 to 45 in a cohort exposed to, infected with or recovered from COVID-19 (not recorded which). This chain links TRBV3-1 (or the pseudogene TRBV3-2) with TRBJ2-1; TRBD1 matches 9 bases. The sequencing sample was made of PBMCs or T cells enriched from blood (not recorded which). The CDR3 DNA sequence: TGTGCCAGCAGCCACAAACACAGGGGGCTGGGTGAGCAGTTCTTC. It specifies CASSHKHRGLGEQFF.